The clone carrying this T cell receptor beta chain was seen only a few times. The sample is drawn from a study of TIL therapy for anti-PD-1-resistant metastatic lung cancer. Germline V CDR1 and CDR2: MNHNS, SASEGT. The length of the CDR3 is 13 residues. The V and J ends lost 6 bases and 2 bases respectively, with 10 bases between them. The sample's time point: pre-treatment sample, taken before nivolumab and TIL therapy. The libraries were made with immunoSEQ v3. Sequenced by immunoSEQ multiplex PCR; TCRdb stores in-frame clones only, minus some. The sample gives 54,000 or so clones, around 79% of which show up once; less than 2% is in the top ten.

The clonotype originates from a person aged 25-80 years with non-small cell lung cancer. Sequenced here: blood, sampled at baseline. V and J are TRBV6-1 and TRBJ1-2; unclear D gene. Here the CDR3 reads CASRSTRNYGYTF. CDR3 in DNA: TGTGCCAGCAGAAGCACCAGAAACTATGGCTACACCTTC.